This entry features one T cell receptor beta chain sequence. This sample was included in a study of shared clonotypes between healthy human individuals. Study summary: The donor pool was made up of a couple of women and three men aged 18 to 49.

Authors' processing steps: Filtering was not the same, since immunoSEQ gave junction-only sequences without quality scores. Repertoires were generated with immunoSEQ multiplex PCR, while TCRdb's copy carries only in-frame clones and drops some. The DNA was the basis for D and trimming; V, J and clone size are from that table. Of around 480,000 clones listed, 60% to 80% were seen once; the top ten hold 12%. Adults of Caucasian background living in Nashville, Tennessee made up all donors. Unsorted samples drew genomic DNA from 85 million to 90 million PBMCs. This clonotype originated in a woman in her thirties or forties in good health. Some clones in this sample may be carry-over from other donors' samples. The sequencing input was PBMCs.

CDR3 amino acids: CASSMDSSTDTQYF. DNA of the CDR3: TGTGCCAGCAGCATGGACTCGAGCACAGATACGCAGTATTTT. The V gene is TRBV28, the J gene TRBJ2-3; TRBD2 might be the D (5 bases). V dropped 6 bases and J dropped 0 bases, with 10 bases sitting between them. Germline assignment: CDR1 MDHEN and CDR2 SYDVKM. CDR3 length equals 14 residues.